This entry features one TCR beta chain sequence. The data originate from a study of T cell responses to AZD1222 COVID-19 vaccine. Some clones are missing from TCRdb's copy, which holds only in-frame ones; the method was immunoSEQ multiplex PCR. The sample has 95,000 to 150,000 clones, about 90% seen once; the top ten hold 1.5% to 1.9%. This CDR3 has 17 residues. Trimming removed 4 bases from V and 2 bases from J; junction bases left unmatched: 7. CDR1 is SGDLS, CDR2 YYNGEE, per germline. This rearrangement joins TRBV9 to TRBJ2-5; TRBD2 matches 14 bases. The sample consisted of peripheral blood, taken on day 0 of AZD1222 vaccination. The receptor comes from an adult in good health. The CDR3 protein is CASSSGLAGGGQETQYF. CDR3 coding DNA: TGTGCCAGCAGCTCCGGACTAGCGGGAGGAGGGCAAGAGACCCAGTACTTC. The variable domain in full, completed from reference TRBV9 and TRBJ2-5, reads DSGVTQTPKHLITATGQRVTLRCSPRSGDLSVYWYQQSLDQGLQFLIQYYNGEERAKGNILERFSAQQFPDLHSELNLSSLELGDSALYFCASSSGLAGGGQETQYFGPGTRLLVL.